The 25 T cell receptor beta chains given below trace back to one sample, sequenced in a study of T cell repertoires in cytomegalovirus infection. A single record per CDR3 protein comes from TCRdb applying MiXCR to the reads. In the table there are roughly 920,000 distinct CDR3 sequences, about a third of which are singletons. For these receptors, no antigen is known. Sequences were derived from cultured CD8+ T cells from PBMCs, sampled from culture after CMV antigen stimulation. These receptor sequences come from a human donor in good health (CMV status not recorded). Some clones in this sample may be carry-over from other donors' samples.

For the CDR3, the DNA is TGCGCCAGCAGCCAAATACCGAACGGGGACTTCACCGGGGAGCTGTTTTTT. Translation: CASSQIPNGDFTGELFF. V gene TRBV4-3 combines with J gene TRBJ2-2; D is possibly TRBD2 (6 bases). The CDR3 runs to 17 residues. The ends were cut back, 2 bases at V and 4 bases at J, with 17 bases in the middle. The germline CDR1 and CDR2 sequences are LGHNA and YSLEER.

The rearrangement joins TRBV19 to TRBJ2-3, with 7 bases matching TRBD2. Germline CDR1 LNHDA, CDR2 SQIVND (reference sequence). The CDR3 consists of 15 residues. V lost 3 bases, J lost 1 base, and 4 bases stayed unmatched. The CDR3 here is CASSIRGDGTDTQYF. The DNA of the CDR3 is TGTGCCAGTAGTATTCGGGGGGATGGCACAGATACGCAGTATTTT.

The chain has TRBV6-2 or TRBV6-3 and TRBJ2-7; 7 bases line up with TRBD2. CDR3 size: 15 residues. Trimming cost V 6 bases and J 2 bases; bases outside gene matches: 10. CDR1 is MNHEY, CDR2 SVGEGT, per germline. The CDR3 bases are TGTGCCAGCAGAATTTCGACTAGCAGACCCTACGAGCAGTACGTC. This encodes CASRISTSRPYEQYV.

This chain links TRBV6-6 with TRBJ2-5; no clear D gene. The CDR3 contains 12 residues. Trimming stripped 7 bases from V and 8 bases from J, with 14 bases between. Germline V gene data show CDR1 as MNHNY and CDR2 as SVGAGI (reference sequence). The CDR3 loop reads CASTSGPNTQYF. The CDR3 nucleotides are TGTGCCAGCACCTCAGGACCGAACACCCAGTACTTC.

The rearrangement joins TRBV7-6 to TRBJ1-5; no clear D gene. Germline CDR1 reads SGHVS; CDR2 reads FNYEAQ. The CDR3 runs 14 residues. V was shortened by 3 bases and J by 5 bases, with 11 bases between the two germline ends. DNA of the CDR3: TGTGCCAGCAGCTTTGCGAGGGTGGATCAGCCCCAGCATTTT. It translates to CASSFARVDQPQHF.

The chain couples TRBV19 to TRBJ1-1; 7 nucleotides match TRBD1. CDR3 length: 15 amino acids. V trimming: 2 bases; J trimming: 4 bases; junction bases outside the gene matches: 7. Per germline, CDR1 LNHDA and CDR2 SQIVND (reference sequence). The CDR3 here is CASSIQQGDLTEAFF. For the CDR3, the DNA is TGTGCCAGTAGTATACAGCAGGGGGATCTCACTGAAGCTTTCTTT.

The chain combines TRBV28 with TRBJ1-1; 10 bases map to TRBD1. V lost 8 bases, J lost 5 bases, and 11 bases stayed unmatched. CDR3 length equals 15 residues. Germline V lookup: CDR1 MDHEN, CDR2 SYDVKM. The CDR3 sequence is CASDPSGTGVTEAFF. CDR3 bases: TGTGCCAGCGACCCGTCAGGGACAGGGGTGACTGAAGCTTTCTTT.

The chain combines TRBV5-1 with TRBJ2-1, with 8 bases identical to TRBD1. Trimming took 2 bases from V and 5 from J; bases not matched to a gene: 6. The CDR3 covers 15 residues. The germline V gene encodes CDR1 SGHRS and CDR2 YFSETQ. The DNA of the CDR3 is TGCGCCAGCAGCTTATTTCAGGGGGCCGACAATGAGCAGTTCTTC. Amino acids: CASSLFQGADNEQFF.

This clonotype was seen more than once but under ten times. The chain carries TRBV7-3 and TRBJ2-3, with D perhaps TRBD1 or TRBD2 (5 bases each). The germline V gene encodes CDR1 SGHTA and CDR2 FQGTGA. This CDR3 contains 13 residues. Trimming shortened V by 5 bases and J by 4 bases, and 10 bases separated the two germline ends. The CDR3 sequence: CASSPGAPDTQYF. The CDR3 DNA reads as TGTGCCAGCAGCCCCGGGGCCCCAGATACGCAGTATTTT.

The chain couples TRBV2 to TRBJ1-2; D gene unclear. V gave up 5 bases and J gave up 10 bases, with 14 bases separating them. Germline V gene lookup returns CDR1 SNHLY and CDR2 FYNNEI. The CDR3 is 12 amino acids. The CDR3 DNA reads as TGTGCCAGCAGTCCCCGAGTTGGGGACTACACCTTC. Translating gives CASSPRVGDYTF.

The DNA of the CDR3 is TGTGCCAGCAGCTTACTCACAGGGGGCGCGACCGTCATCTCACCCCTCCACTTT. Translated, it gives CASSLLTGGATVISPLHF. V and J are TRBV7-6 and TRBJ1-6; 9 bases match TRBD1. This CDR3 has 18 amino acids. V trimming: 2 bases; J trimming: 10 bases; junction bases outside the gene matches: 15. Germline CDR1 SGHVS, CDR2 FNYEAQ.

The rearrangement uses TRBV19 and TRBJ1-4; D ambiguous. V lost 1 base, J lost 4 bases, and 7 bases lay in between. Germline V gene lookup returns CDR1 LNHDA and CDR2 SQIVND (reference sequence). This CDR3 is 14 amino acids long. CDR3 DNA: TGTGCCAGTAGTATAGGTCTGGATAATGAAAAACTGTTTTTT. Residues: CASSIGLDNEKLFF.

This clonotype was found many times. V usage is TRBV28 and J usage is TRBJ2-7, with 7 bases identical to TRBD1. The CDR3 is made up of 14 amino acids. Trimming removed 8 bases from V and 4 bases from J; junction bases left unmatched: 11. CDR1 and CDR2 from the germline V gene are MDHEN and SYDVKM. CDR3 sequence reads: CASLFIRQGYEQYV. The CDR3 bases are TGTGCCAGCTTATTTATACGACAGGGTTACGAGCAGTACGTC.

The chain links TRBV9 to TRBJ2-3, with D possibly called TRBD1 or TRBD2 (6 bases each). The V gene lost 4 bases and the J gene lost 4 bases, with 19 bases spanning the gap. The CDR3 is 16 amino acids. The germline V gene has CDR1 SGDLS and CDR2 YYNGEE. The CDR3 reads CASSPGGQSRADTQYF. CDR3 nucleotides: TGTGCCAGCAGCCCTGGGGGGCAGTCCAGAGCAGATACGCAGTATTTT. The complete variable domain, with remaining parts taken from reference TRBV9 and TRBJ2-3, reads DSGVTQTPKHLITATGQRVTLRCSPRSGDLSVYWYQQSLDQGLQFLIQYYNGEERAKGNILERFSAQQFPDLHSELNLSSLELGDSALYFCASSPGGQSRADTQYFGPGTRLTVL.

The CDR3 protein is CASSFFHEGSGELFF. DNA of the CDR3: TGTGCCAGCAGTTTTTTCCATGAGGGTTCCGGGGAGCTGTTTTTT. The rearrangement links TRBV28 to TRBJ2-2, with a tentative D call TRBD2 (5 bases). The CDR3 covers 15 residues. Trimming took off 3 bases at V and 6 bases at J, with 14 bases between the two ends. CDR1 is MDHEN and CDR2 is SYDVKM in the germline V gene.

This clonotype was found a few times. The chain recombines TRBV20-1 with TRBJ2-7; maybe TRBD1 (6 bases). This CDR3 comprises 14 residues. The germline CDR1 and CDR2 sequences are DFQATT and SNEGSKA (reference sequence). V lost 1 base and J lost 4, with 14 bases in between. The CDR3 loop is CSARGRQAKYEQYV. The DNA of the CDR3 is TGCAGTGCTAGAGGGAGACAGGCGAAATACGAGCAGTACGTC.

The CDR3 DNA follows: TGTGCCAGCGAAGGGGGATCGAATGAGCAGTTCTTC. Its protein is CASEGGSNEQFF. V gene TRBV12-3 or TRBV12-4 combines with J gene TRBJ2-1; TRBD1 is a possible D gene (6 bases). The ends were cut back, 8 bases at V and 7 bases at J, with 12 bases in the middle. The CDR3 covers 12 residues.

The rearrangement uses TRBV5-4 and TRBJ2-2; D gene unclear. CDR1 SGHNT and CDR2 YYREEE come from the germline V gene (reference sequence). Trimming shortened V by 4 bases and J by 5 bases, and 9 bases separated the two germline ends. The CDR3 loop spans 13 amino acids. CDR3 sequence (DNA): TGTGCCAGCAGCGAGGAACCTACCGGGGAGCTGTTTTTT. It encodes CASSEEPTGELFF.

The rearrangement joins TRBV27 to TRBJ1-1, with D possibly matching TRBD1 (5 bases). CDR1 is MNHEY, CDR2 SMNVEV, per germline (reference sequence). The CDR3 is made up of 16 amino acids. Trimming removed 3 bases at V and 2 bases at J, with 16 bases between. The CDR3 here is CASSLDPRGVNTEAFF. CDR3 DNA: TGTGCCAGCAGTTTGGACCCCCGGGGGGTCAACACTGAAGCTTTCTTT.

As regards this clonotype: This may stem from a read error, because a much larger clone lies one nucleotide away. The chain carries TRBV7-2 and TRBJ2-7; D call uncertain. From germline, CDR1 is SGHTA and CDR2 FQGNSA. The V end was cut by 2 bases, the J end by 4 bases, with 12 bases between. CDR3 length equals 14 residues. CDR3 region: CASSLTPSAYEQYF. The CDR3 nucleotides are TGTGCCAGCAGCTTAACCCCGAGTGCTTACGAGCAGTACTTC.

J is TRBJ1-4 and V is TRBV20-1; 12 bases align to TRBD1. CDR3 length: 14 amino acids. V lost 8 bases and J lost 8; bases outside the gene matches: 9. CDR1 and CDR2 (germline): DFQATT, SNEGSKA (reference sequence). CDR3 bases: TGCAGTCTACCGGGACAGGGGGCGCGAGAAAAACTGTTTTTT. It translates to CSLPGQGAREKLFF.

The J gene is TRBJ1-5, the V gene TRBV12-5; D is perhaps TRBD1 (6 bases). Trimming pared 3 bases from V and 3 bases from J, leaving 15 bases between. This CDR3 region has 16 residues. CDR1 and CDR2 (germline): LGHNT, FRNRAP. The CDR3 DNA reads as TGTGCTAGTGGTTTCATAACCGGGACACCCAATCAGCCCCAGCATTTT. This codes for CASGFITGTPNQPQHF.

This clonotype was detected a few times. This chain links TRBV10-3 with TRBJ2-1; D remains ambiguous. With 6 bases removed from V and 5 bases from J, the gap between germline ends came to 8 bases. In germline, CDR1 is ENHRY, CDR2 SYGVKD. The CDR3 has 12 residues. CDR3 protein: CAIRSSDNEQFF. CDR3 nucleotide sequence: TGTGCCATCAGAAGTTCCGACAATGAGCAGTTCTTC.

This rearrangement joins TRBV5-4 to TRBJ1-2, with no clear D. The germline V gene has CDR1 SGHNT and CDR2 YYREEE (reference sequence). This CDR3 contains 15 residues. The V and J ends lost 0 bases and 1 base respectively, with 10 bases between them. For the CDR3, the DNA is TGTGCCAGCAGCTTGGGGGGTCGGGATAACTATGGCTACACCTTC. Translated, it gives CASSLGGRDNYGYTF.

This clonotype was counted only a few times. This sequence joins TRBV3-1 and TRBJ1-5; no reliable D call. This CDR3 is built from 14 residues. V was trimmed by 1 base and J by 7 bases, leaving 11 bases between them. In germline, CDR1 is LGHDT, CDR2 YNNKEL (reference sequence). CDR3 sequence (DNA): TGTGCCAGCAGCCAAGCCTTTAAGGTGCAGCCCCAGCATTTT. Protein sequence: CASSQAFKVQPQHF.